This is a list of T cell receptor beta chains from one sample in a study of cytomegalovirus exposure and HLA in healthy donors. Using immunoSEQ multiplex PCR, the repertoire was profiled, and TCRdb retains in-frame clones only, with some absent. The sample contains 150,000 or so clones, more than 75% of which appear only once. Sequenced sample: PBMCs. Receptors originate from a man in his fifties in good health and CMV-seronegative. Both conserved end residues are part of each CDR3. A D gene is named only where the DNA matches it firmly.

cdr3_aa,cdr3_nt,d_call,v_call,j_call
CASSPRTSDYNEQFF,TGTGCCAGCAGCCCGAGGACTAGCGACTACAATGAGCAGTTCTTC,TRBD2,TRBV7-3,TRBJ2-1
CASSIRGQGAATEAFF,TGTGCCAGTAGTATACGTGGTCAGGGGGCCGCCACTGAAGCTTTCTTT,TRBD1,TRBV19,TRBJ1-1
CASSYGRLDADTQYF,TGCGCCAGCAGCTACGGTCGACTAGATGCAGATACGCAGTATTTT,NA,TRBV5-1,TRBJ2-3
CASSHGTMQYF,TGTGCCAGCAGCCACGGTACGATGCAGTACTTC,NA,TRBV4-2,TRBJ2-7
CASSLYGLAGGNEQFF,TGTGCCAGCAGCTTGTACGGACTAGCGGGAGGCAATGAGCAGTTCTTC,TRBD2,TRBV7-6,TRBJ2-1
CASSFGRDQETQYF,TGCGCCAGCAGCTTCGGGCGGGACCAAGAGACCCAGTACTTC,NA,TRBV5-1,TRBJ2-5
CASRPRTDSYNEQFF,TGTGCCAGCAGGCCTCGGACAGATTCCTACAATGAGCAGTTCTTC,NA,TRBV6-5,TRBJ2-1
CASSTGRDQPQHF,TGTGCCAGCAGTACAGGGAGGGACCAGCCCCAGCATTTT,NA,TRBV27,TRBJ1-5
CATSSTGKLVYEQYF,TGTGCCACCAGCAGTACAGGGAAATTGGTTTACGAGCAGTACTTC,NA,TRBV15,TRBJ2-7
CASSLDLTGEFQAFF,TGTGCCAGCAGCTTAGATCTCACAGGGGAGTTTCAAGCTTTCTTT,TRBD1,TRBV11-3,TRBJ1-1
CASRKGQGRGLNEKLFF,TGTGCCAGCAGGAAAGGACAGGGAAGGGGCCTTAATGAAAAACTGTTTTTT,TRBD1,TRBV28,TRBJ1-4